This T cell receptor beta chain was identified in a study of cytomegalovirus exposure and HLA in healthy donors. Germline V gene lookup returns CDR1 SGHRS and CDR2 YFSETQ. There are 13 residues in the CDR3. V dropped 0 bases and J dropped 8 bases, with 11 bases sitting between them. PCR amplification relied on 60 Vbeta primers (plus 13 Jbeta primers). Assay used: immunoSEQ multiplex PCR; TCRdb lists only in-frame clones, some missing. The repertoire consists of around 150,000 clones, with 80% occurring once and the leading ten covering about 9.5%. The sample consisted of PBMCs. The chain combines TRBV5-1 with TRBJ1-2; D is uncertain. The receptor's source is a man between 18 and 29 years old in good health and CMV-seropositive. The CDR3 here is CASSLGREWGYTF. For the CDR3, the DNA is TGCGCCAGCAGCTTGGGTAGGGAGTGGGGCTACACCTTC.